A single sample is the source of the 10 T cell receptor beta chains below, sequenced in a study of T cells in Graves' hyperthyroidism and ophthalmopathy. Amplification targeted TCR beta CDR3 regions from RNA transcripts. The study used the HTBI primer set for a first-round RT-PCR of the TCR CDR3. TCRdb re-derived calls from the multiplex PCR reads in MiXCR, one entry per CDR3 protein. Of hundreds of thousands of distinct CDR3 sequences in the sample, 12% to 15% were seen once. Sequencing input: blood. The receptors were gathered from a woman aged 40 to 50 with Graves' ophthalmopathy.

This clonotype was counted many times. The V call is TRBV7-2, the J call TRBJ2-3; 13 bases line up with TRBD2. Trimming cost V 5 bases and J 9 bases; bases outside gene matches: 8. The CDR3 is made up of 15 amino acids. Germline CDR1 SGHTA, CDR2 FQGNSA. CDR3 in DNA: TGTGCCAGCAGCGAATGGACTAGCGGGGGAACCACGCAGTATTTT. It encodes CASSEWTSGGTTQYF.

At least ten counts were recorded for this clonotype. The chain employs TRBV6-1 and TRBJ2-7; D assignment may be TRBD1 or TRBD2 (6 bases each). The ends were cut back, 7 bases at V and 4 bases at J, with 20 bases in the middle. Germline V gene lookup returns CDR1 MNHNS and CDR2 SASEGT. The CDR3 has 15 amino acids. CDR3 DNA sequence: TGTGCCAGCATACCCGGGGGTGGGGGCAGTTACGAGCAGTACTTC. Its translation is CASIPGGGGSYEQYF.

The gene calls are TRBV9 and TRBJ2-1; 10 bases are a match to TRBD2. CDR3 length: 16 residues. Per germline, CDR1 SGDLS and CDR2 YYNGEE. V lost 4 bases and J lost 10; bases outside the gene matches: 14. CDR3 coding DNA: TGTGCCAGCAGCCCCCGCGGAGCGGGAGGGCCCCGGGAGCAGTTCTTC. Translated, it gives CASSPRGAGGPREQFF.

The chain employs TRBV7-2 and TRBJ2-1, with TRBD2 as a possible D gene (6 bases). The CDR3 is made up of 20 amino acids. Per germline, CDR1 SGHTA and CDR2 FQGNSA. Deletions cut 5 bases from V and 1 base from J, with 27 bases between. The CDR3 loop reads CASSPRVTSTNEESYNEQFF. The CDR3 nucleotides are TGTGCCAGCAGCCCCCGTGTCACTAGCACTAACGAGGAGTCCTACAATGAGCAGTTCTTC.

This sequence joins TRBV9 and TRBJ2-7; TRBD2 matches at 10 bases. Germline CDR1 SGDLS, CDR2 YYNGEE. The CDR3 totals 15 residues. J was trimmed by 7 bases and V by 1 base; bases with no gene match: 8. The CDR3 nucleotides read TGTGCCAGCAGCGTATACAGCGGGGGGGCGGGGGAGCAGTACTTC. Translation gives CASSVYSGGAGEQYF.

The chain combines TRBV19 with TRBJ2-4; 10 nucleotides line up with TRBD1. The trim removed 4 bases at V and 9 bases at J, leaving 12 bases unmatched. The CDR3 consists of 16 residues. Germline CDR1 reads LNHDA; CDR2 reads SQIVND (reference sequence). The CDR3 nucleotides are TGTGCCAGTAGTACCCCCCGACAGGGGGCTAAGGTCATTCAGTACTTC. This translates into CASSTPRQGAKVIQYF.

This clonotype has at least ten counts. The rearrangement uses TRBV28 and TRBJ1-4, with D unclear. The CDR3 is made up of 14 amino acids. CDR1 is MDHEN, CDR2 SYDVKM, per germline. Deletions cut 2 bases from V and 0 bases from J, with 4 bases between. For the CDR3, the DNA is TGTGCCAGCAGTTTACCAGCAACTAATGAAAAACTGTTTTTT. Translating gives CASSLPATNEKLFF.

This clonotype was counted only a few times. The V and J genes are TRBV5-1 and TRBJ1-5, with 7 bases matching TRBD1. This CDR3 is built from 15 residues. The germline V gene has CDR1 SGHRS and CDR2 YFSETQ. V lost 2 bases to trimming and J lost 3 bases; unmatched junction nucleotides: 5. The CDR3 DNA sequence: TGCGCCAGCAGCTTCTCGGGACAGTACAATCAGCCCCAGCATTTT. It translates to CASSFSGQYNQPQHF.

This clonotype was counted only a few times. The V call is TRBV11-3, the J call TRBJ1-4, with no clear D. This CDR3 has 18 residues. Germline CDR1 and CDR2: SGHNT and YENEEA. The ends were cut back, 5 bases at V and 8 bases at J, with 27 bases in the middle. The DNA of the CDR3 is TGTGCCAGCAGCAAGGACCGGACGGAAGATACCAGAGGAGAAAAACTGTTTTTT. Translating gives CASSKDRTEDTRGEKLFF.

This clonotype was found many times. V is TRBV28 and J is TRBJ2-7; D call uncertain. V was shortened by 5 bases and J by 2 bases, with 7 bases between the two germline ends. The germline V gene encodes CDR1 MDHEN and CDR2 SYDVKM. This CDR3 comprises 12 residues. The CDR3 sequence: CASSTLPYEQYF. The CDR3 DNA reads TGTGCCAGCAGTACCCTGCCCTACGAGCAGTACTTC.